This record looks at one T cell receptor beta chain sequence and its context. The entry originates in a study of blood T cell repertoires in COVID-19. At the level of the study: Material from acute and convalescent COVID-19 was sourced from the United States, Italy and Spain.

Libraries were prepared by immunoSEQ multiplex PCR; TCRdb keeps only in-frame clonotypes and omits some of them. The sample lists roughly 250,000 clones; 75% to 85% were seen once. The CDR3 is made up of 12 amino acids. V was shortened by 11 bases and J by 11 bases, with 21 bases between the two germline ends. Germline CDR1 is MNHNY and CDR2 is SVGAGI (reference sequence). This receptor was obtained from a human donor in a cohort sampled during active COVID-19. The sample taken for sequencing was peripheral blood. The chain uses TRBV6-6 and TRBJ1-2, with D possibly TRBD1 on 5 matching bases. CDR3 amino acids: CAGGTPMSLYTF. The CDR3 DNA sequence: TGTGCCGGCGGGACGCCTATGTCCTTATACACCTTC.